A single sample gave rise to the 28 T cell receptor beta chains below, sequenced in a study of cytomegalovirus exposure and HLA in healthy donors. PCR used 60 Vbeta primers and 13 Jbeta primers. Repertoires were generated with immunoSEQ multiplex PCR, while TCRdb's copy carries only in-frame clones and drops some. The sample has more than 200,000 clones; 75% to 85% are singletons. Material: PBMCs. These TCRs come from a girl between 5 and 17 years old in good health and CMV-seronegative.

The CDR3: CASSPQGQGDSPLHF. For the CDR3, the DNA is TGTGCCAGCAGCCCACAGGGACAGGGGGACTCACCCCTCCACTTT. The rearrangement joins TRBV9 to TRBJ1-6; 11 bases line up with TRBD1. V was clipped by 4 bases and J by 10 bases; unmatched bases: 7. The CDR3 loop spans 15 amino acids. From germline, CDR1 is SGDLS and CDR2 YYNGEE.

This chain links TRBV11-1 with TRBJ2-7, with D possibly being TRBD1 (6 bases). V gave up 4 bases and J gave up 3 bases, with 16 bases separating them. The CDR3 covers 15 residues. CDR1 and CDR2 from the germline V gene are SGHAT and FQDESV (reference sequence). The CDR3 is CASSSTYDRFYEQYF. The CDR3 DNA follows: TGTGCCAGCAGCTCGACCTATGACAGGTTCTACGAGCAGTACTTC.

The rearrangement joins TRBV4-1 to TRBJ2-7; weak D call: TRBD2 (5 bases). Between the trimmed V and J ends, which lost 1 base and 7 bases, there was a span of 14 bases. Germline V gene lookup returns CDR1 MGHRA and CDR2 YSYEKL. This CDR3 contains 14 residues. CDR3 coding DNA: TGCGCCAGCAGCCAAGGAGCATCACCGGGAGAGCAGTACTTC. This sequence encodes CASSQGASPGEQYF.

The chain combines TRBV6-1 with TRBJ1-5; D is undetermined. Germline V gene sequence: CDR1 MNHNS, CDR2 SASEGT. The V and J ends lost 0 bases and 5 bases respectively, with 8 bases between them. This CDR3 has 14 amino acids. This chain's CDR3 is CASSEAPGYQPQHF. The CDR3 DNA is TGTGCCAGCAGTGAAGCGCCCGGGTATCAGCCCCAGCATTTT.

The chain recombines TRBV19 with TRBJ2-5, with TRBD2 identical over 7 bases. Germline-derived CDR1 and CDR2 are LNHDA and SQIVND (reference sequence). V shed 6 bases and J 4 bases; nucleotides not matched to a gene: 11. The CDR3 is 15 amino acids. The chain's CDR3 is CASSHGLGGLETQYF. CDR3 nucleotide sequence: TGTGCCAGTAGCCACGGACTGGGGGGGTTAGAGACCCAGTACTTC.

This sequence joins TRBV27 and TRBJ2-5, with TRBD1 matching 9 bases. The germline gives CDR1 MNHEY, CDR2 SMNVEV (reference sequence). The V segment lost 2 bases and the J segment 13 bases; nucleotides outside the gene matches: 11. The CDR3 spans 14 residues. CDR3 in DNA: TGTGCCAGCAGTTTACCTACGATGGGACAGGGTCTGTACTTC. Protein sequence: CASSLPTMGQGLYF.

The chain has TRBV27 and TRBJ1-1; 8 nucleotides match TRBD1. V gave up 6 bases and J gave up 4 bases; unmatched junction bases: 7. The CDR3 is 14 amino acids. CDR1 is MNHEY, CDR2 SMNVEV, per germline (reference sequence). Here the CDR3 reads CASRRQGPGTEAFF. In DNA, the CDR3 is TGTGCCAGCAGGAGACAGGGGCCGGGCACTGAAGCTTTCTTT.

The chain links TRBV6-5 to TRBJ1-4, with D possibly being TRBD1 (6 bases). V was cut by 5 bases and J by 4 bases, with 14 bases left in between. Germline V lookup: CDR1 MNHEY, CDR2 SVGAGI. The length of the CDR3 is 15 residues. The DNA of the CDR3 is TGTGCCAGCAGTCAAATAACAGGGTATAATGAAAAACTGTTTTTT. This translates into CASSQITGYNEKLFF.

The chain recombines TRBV19 with TRBJ1-2; 9 bases fit TRBD1. With 6 bases clipped from V and 4 bases from J, the junction kept 3 bases outside the gene matches. CDR1 and CDR2 from the germline V gene are LNHDA and SQIVND (reference sequence). The CDR3 is 13 amino acids. CDR3: CASSGDRAYGYTF. The CDR3 DNA reads TGTGCCAGTAGCGGGGACAGGGCCTATGGCTACACCTTC. Together with reference TRBV19 and TRBJ1-2, the CDR3 gives the full variable domain: DGGITQSPKYLFRKEGQNVTLSCEQNLNHDAMYWYRQDPGQGLRLIYYSQIVNDFQKGDIAEGYSVSREKKESFPLTVTSAQKNPTAFYLCASSGDRAYGYTFGSGTRLTVV.

The CDR3 bases are TGCAGCGTTGATGGTCGGTTCGCCGGGGAGCTGTTTTTT. Protein product: CSVDGRFAGELFF. The chain joins TRBV29-1 to TRBJ2-2; D is ambiguous. CDR3 length equals 13 residues. The germline CDR1 and CDR2 sequences are SQVTM and ANQGSEA. The ends were cut back, 3 bases at V and 6 bases at J, with 11 bases in the middle.

This chain uses TRBV12-1 with TRBJ1-5; the table assigns TRBD1, which was not confirmed against the DNA. TRBV12-1 is an annotated pseudogene. The CDR3 runs 20 residues. CDR3 residues: CASSFAIGRTATNSNQPQHF. The CDR3 DNA reads as TGTGCCAGCAGCTTTGCCATCGGACGGACAGCTACCAATAGCAATCAGCCCCAGCATTTT.

The chain joins TRBV5-6 to TRBJ2-3, with TRBD1 matching 9 bases. V was pared by 5 bases and J by 3 bases, with 13 bases of the junction left unmatched. CDR3 length: 17 residues. The germline V gene has CDR1 SGHDT and CDR2 YYEEEE. The CDR3 DNA sequence: TGTGCCAGCAGTCTTAGACTGGGACAGGGTAAGACAGATACGCAGTATTTT. As protein: CASSLRLGQGKTDTQYF.

The CDR3 region is CAWSSSVSDTQYF. CDR3 bases: TGTGCCTGGTCCTCTTCGGTATCAGATACGCAGTATTTT. The J gene is TRBJ2-3, the V gene TRBV30; D call uncertain. V was clipped by 5 bases and J by 4 bases, with 13 bases between them. Germline CDR1 is GTSNPN and CDR2 is SVGIG (reference sequence). This CDR3 is 13 amino acids long.

The V and J genes are TRBV6-5 and TRBJ2-7; TRBD2 matches at 14 bases. The V gene end was trimmed by 0 bases and the J gene end by 5 bases; junction bases not matched to a gene: 3. CDR1 is MNHEY and CDR2 is SVGAGI in the germline V gene. The CDR3 runs to 16 residues. The CDR3 DNA follows: TGTGCCAGCAGTTACTCCGGGACTAGCGGGGGAAACGAGCAGTACTTC. It translates to CASSYSGTSGGNEQYF.

The chain is built from TRBV25-1 and TRBJ2-7, with no clear D. The CDR3 is 15 amino acids. Germline loops: CDR1 MGHDK, CDR2 SYGVNS. V lost 4 bases and J lost 1, with 14 bases in between. The CDR3 region has the DNA TGTGCCAGCAGTGGTTATCGCGGTGATTCCTACGAGCAGTACTTC. Translating gives CASSGYRGDSYEQYF.

The chain joins TRBV27 to TRBJ1-2, with a tentative D call TRBD1 (6 bases). The CDR3 runs to 14 residues. V was pared by 6 bases and J by 5 bases, with 16 bases between. Per the germline V gene, CDR1 is MNHEY and CDR2 is SMNVEV (reference sequence). The CDR3 loop reads CASSPELQGYGYTF. CDR3 sequence (DNA): TGTGCCAGCAGCCCAGAGCTACAGGGTTATGGCTACACCTTC.

The gene calls are TRBV27 and TRBJ2-1, with TRBD2 identical over 8 bases. Losses at the gene ends were 4 bases for V and 14 bases for J; bases not matched to a gene: 7. CDR3 length equals 12 residues. Germline CDR1 and CDR2: MNHEY and SMNVEV (reference sequence). The CDR3 region has the DNA TGTGCCAGCAGTTGGCCAGCGGGAGAGGAGTTCTTC. Its protein is CASSWPAGEEFF.

The sample holds a few counts of this clone. The genes are TRBV2 and TRBJ1-1, with D hard to call. CDR3 length: 12 amino acids. Trimming took 2 bases from V and 7 from J, leaving 8 bases between them. In germline, CDR1 is SNHLY, CDR2 FYNNEI. The CDR3 reads CASSEWEIEAFF. CDR3 sequence (DNA): TGTGCCAGCAGTGAATGGGAGATTGAAGCTTTCTTT.

This chain links TRBV16 with TRBJ1-2, with D possibly matching TRBD1 (6 bases). The CDR3 length is 15 residues. The ends were cut back, 1 base at V and 5 bases at J, with 14 bases in the middle. Germline V gene sequence: CDR1 KGHSY, CDR2 FQNENV. CDR3 in DNA: TGTGCCAGCAGCCAATTCCAGGGGTTTGGGTATGGCTACACCTTC. Translation: CASSQFQGFGYGYTF.

The chain has TRBV7-2 and TRBJ1-1; D is uncertain. This CDR3 region has 13 residues. With 5 bases removed from V and 1 base from J, the gap between germline ends came to 8 bases. Germline lookup yields CDR1 SGHTA and CDR2 FQGNSA. CDR3 in amino acids: CASSPRQNTEAFF. The CDR3 bases are TGTGCCAGCAGCCCCCGACAGAACACTGAAGCTTTCTTT.

The V call is TRBV6-1, the J call TRBJ2-7, with D possibly TRBD1 on 5 matching bases. Germline V CDR1 and CDR2: MNHNS, SASEGT. The CDR3 sequence is 13 residues long. V was cut by 10 bases and J by 0 bases, with 13 bases left in between. The CDR3, as DNA: TGTGCCATCCGCCGGACAAGCTCCTACGAGCAGTACTTC. Translation gives CAIRRTSSYEQYF.

This chain connects TRBV6-5 to TRBJ1-1; D ambiguous. Trimming shortened V by 6 bases and J by 4 bases, and 15 bases separated the two germline ends. Germline lookup yields CDR1 MNHEY and CDR2 SVGAGI. The CDR3 is 14 residues long. The CDR3 reads CASSSRHVGTEAFF. CDR3 in DNA: TGTGCCAGCAGCTCCCGCCATGTCGGCACTGAAGCTTTCTTT.

The chain is built from TRBV10-3 and TRBJ1-1; the D gene is possibly TRBD1 (6 bases). The CDR3 loop spans 13 amino acids. Germline V gene data show CDR1 as ENHRY and CDR2 as SYGVKD. Deletions cut 3 bases from V and 10 bases from J, with 15 bases between. Here the CDR3 reads CAISDQGLGRAFF. CDR3 DNA sequence: TGTGCCATCAGTGATCAGGGGTTGGGAAGAGCTTTCTTT.

On this clone itself: Other DNA sequences in this specimen translate into the identical CDR3. The V gene is TRBV7-3, the J gene TRBJ2-2, with a possible D match to TRBD1 (6 bases). Germline lookup yields CDR1 SGHTA and CDR2 FQGTGA. CDR3 length: 16 residues. The germline V and J ends were trimmed by 0 bases and 2 bases, with 10 bases remaining between them. This chain's CDR3 is CASSLTGGANTGELFF. The DNA for the CDR3 is TGTGCCAGCAGCTTAACTGGGGGCGCCAACACCGGGGAGCTGTTTTTT.

A few counts support this clone. CDR3 in amino acids: CASPSRAYEQYF. CDR3 DNA: TGCGCCAGCCCCTCCAGGGCTTACGAGCAGTACTTC. The V gene is TRBV23-1, the J gene TRBJ2-7; D is possibly TRBD1 (5 bases). TRBV23-1 has ORF status, its function being uncertain. This CDR3 is 12 amino acids long. V dropped 8 bases and J dropped 4 bases, with 12 bases sitting between them.

J is TRBJ2-1 and V is TRBV5-1; no clear D. The CDR3 covers 13 residues. The germline V gene encodes CDR1 SGHRS and CDR2 YFSETQ. The V end lost 4 bases, the J end lost 10 bases, and 15 bases lay between the germline ends. The CDR3, as DNA: TGCGCCAGCAGCGGCCGGATGTGGAGCGAGCAGTTCTTC. Translating gives CASSGRMWSEQFF.

This clone was seen a few times. The chain couples TRBV5-6 to TRBJ1-4; D remains ambiguous. The V gene's germline CDR1 is SGHDT and CDR2 YYEEEE. The CDR3 has 15 amino acids. V shed 0 bases and J shed 8 bases, with 14 bases lying between them. CDR3 region: CASSLAAGVGEKLFF. In DNA form, the CDR3 reads TGTGCCAGCAGCTTGGCTGCGGGCGTCGGGGAAAAACTGTTTTTT.

Concerning this clone itself: The junction departs from the called germline gene at one end, perhaps through a read error. The V and J genes are TRBV7-9 and TRBJ1-3; D may be TRBD1 (6 bases). Per the germline V gene, CDR1 is SEHNR and CDR2 is FQNEAQ (reference sequence). This CDR3 spans 16 amino acids. CDR3 bases: TGTTCCAGCAGGTACTATACACAGGGATACGGAAACACCATATATTTT. It is translated as CSSRYYTQGYGNTIYF. The entire variable domain, with the rest obtained from reference TRBV7-9 and TRBJ1-3, is as follows: DTGVSQNPRHKITKRGQNVTFRCDPISEHNRLYWYRQTLGQGPEFLTYFQNEAQLEKSRLLSDRFSAERPKGSFSTLEIQRTEQGDSAMYLCSSRYYTQGYGNTIYFGEGSWLTVV.